The clone carrying this TCR beta chain was observed at least ten times. Its antigen is not identified. This specimen belongs to a study of breast tumors, draining lymph nodes, adjacent tissues. The study, taken as a whole, reports: Findings are consistent with lymph node origin and intratumoral expansion of most tumor T cells. Luminal-like breast cancer showed significantly higher tumor–nontumor repertoire similarity than basal-like.

TCRdb passed the multiplex PCR reads through MiXCR, listing each CDR3 protein once. The sample has 84,000 or so distinct CDR3 sequences, about 27% seen once. Samples came from axillary lymph nodes draining the breast cancer. Trimming removed 6 bases from V and 2 bases from J, with 17 bases in between. The CDR3 length is 16 residues. Germline CDR1 is SGHTA and CDR2 is FQGNSA. V is TRBV7-2 and J is TRBJ2-1; D is unclear. Sequenced: axillary lymph node tissue. The sequence derives from a female donor with breast cancer. Some clones in this sample may be carry-over from other donors' samples. CDR3 sequence: CASSQTASAAYNEQFF. CDR3 nucleotide sequence: TGTGCCAGCAGTCAGACCGCAAGCGCCGCCTACAATGAGCAGTTCTTC.